Presented here are 3 T cell receptor beta chains from one specimen sequenced in a study of cytomegalovirus exposure and HLA in healthy donors. Primers: 60 Vbeta forward and 13 Jbeta reverse. Data came from immunoSEQ multiplex PCR; TCRdb stores just in-frame clones and leaves some out. Among around 150,000 clones listed, more than 60% were seen once. Sequencing was done on a sample of PBMCs. The receptors stem from a man aged 30 to 39 in good health and CMV-seropositive.

This clone has only a few counts. The V gene is TRBV6-5, the J gene TRBJ2-1, with D tentatively TRBD2 (6 bases). Germline V gene sequence: CDR1 MNHEY, CDR2 SVGAGI. The CDR3 extends over 14 amino acids. V lost 6 bases to trimming and J lost 4 bases, with 13 bases between them. Here the CDR3 reads CASSRPSAYNEQFF. CDR3 nucleotide sequence: TGTGCCAGCAGCCGTCCTAGCGCATACAATGAGCAGTTCTTC.

The chain couples TRBV5-1 to TRBJ1-1; D is undetermined. This CDR3 has 14 residues. Trimming took off 4 bases at V and 5 bases at J, with 15 bases between the two ends. CDR1 SGHRS and CDR2 YFSETQ come from the germline V gene. The CDR3 here is CASSPDLGRTEAFF. The CDR3 region has the DNA TGCGCCAGCAGCCCGGACCTGGGGAGGACTGAAGCTTTCTTT.

Here the CDR3 reads CASIRLGENEKLFF. The CDR3 nucleotides are TGTGCCAGCATCCGGTTGGGCGAGAATGAAAAACTGTTTTTT. The chain joins TRBV28 to TRBJ1-4; D remains unclear. This CDR3 contains 14 residues. V was shortened by 7 bases and J by 5 bases, with 14 bases between the two germline ends. Germline V gene lookup returns CDR1 MDHEN and CDR2 SYDVKM.